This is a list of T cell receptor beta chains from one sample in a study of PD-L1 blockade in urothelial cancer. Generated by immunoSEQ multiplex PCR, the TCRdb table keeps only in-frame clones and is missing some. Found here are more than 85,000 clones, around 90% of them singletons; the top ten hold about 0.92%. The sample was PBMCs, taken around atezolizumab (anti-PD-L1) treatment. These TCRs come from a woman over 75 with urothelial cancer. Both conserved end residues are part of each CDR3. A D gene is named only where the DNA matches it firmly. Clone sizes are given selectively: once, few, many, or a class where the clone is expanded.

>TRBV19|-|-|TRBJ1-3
CASSGHIRFGNTIYF
TGTGCCAGTAGTGGGCACATAAGATTTGGAAACACCATATATTTT
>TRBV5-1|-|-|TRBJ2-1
CASSLQGYNEQFF
TGCGCCAGCAGCCTCCAGGGCTACAATGAGCAGTTCTTC
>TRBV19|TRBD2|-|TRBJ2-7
CASSVGLAGNSYEQYF
TGTGCCAGTAGTGTGGGGCTAGCGGGTAACTCCTACGAGCAGTACTTC
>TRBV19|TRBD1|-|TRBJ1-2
CASTGEGQGARGYTF
TGTGCCAGTACCGGGGAAGGGCAGGGGGCGCGTGGCTACACCTTC
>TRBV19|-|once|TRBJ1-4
CASGREKLFF
TGTGCCTCGGGAAGGGAAAAACTGTTTTTT
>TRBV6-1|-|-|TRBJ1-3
CASTLLRVGNTIYF
TGTGCCAGCACCCTCCTCAGGGTTGGAAACACCATATATTTT
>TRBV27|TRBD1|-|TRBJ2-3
CASRPRDRVADTQYF
TGTGCCAGCAGGCCCCGGGACAGGGTTGCAGATACGCAGTATTTT
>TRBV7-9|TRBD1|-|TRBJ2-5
CASSLGQGQTQYF
TGTGCCAGCAGCTTAGGACAGGGACAGACCCAGTACTTC
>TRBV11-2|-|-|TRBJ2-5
CASSLEQPQETQYF
TGTGCCAGCAGCTTAGAACAGCCACAAGAGACCCAGTACTTC
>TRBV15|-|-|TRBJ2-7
CATSRVGPYEQYF
TGTGCCACCAGCAGAGTTGGCCCCTACGAGCAGTACTTC
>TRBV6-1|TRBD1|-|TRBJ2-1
CASATQGWDYNEQFF
TGTGCCAGCGCCACACAGGGGTGGGACTACAATGAGCAGTTCTTC